This T cell receptor (beta chain) was captured by sequencing in a study of cytomegalovirus exposure and HLA in healthy donors. This PCR relied on a set of 60 Vbeta primers and 13 Jbeta primers. Sequenced by immunoSEQ multiplex PCR; TCRdb stores in-frame clones only, minus some. The table shows more than 85,000 clones, with around four fifths occurring only once. V lost 5 bases to trimming and J lost 7 bases, with 12 bases between them. The CDR3 has 13 amino acids. Germline V CDR1 and CDR2: LNHDA, SQIVND (reference sequence). This sequence was found in a man between 25 and 39 years old in good health and CMV-seropositive. The sample was PBMCs. This sequence joins TRBV19 and TRBJ1-5; D ambiguous. The CDR3 here is CASSAGPRQPQHF. CDR3 nucleotide sequence: TGTGCCAGTAGTGCGGGCCCCCGGCAGCCCCAGCATTTT.